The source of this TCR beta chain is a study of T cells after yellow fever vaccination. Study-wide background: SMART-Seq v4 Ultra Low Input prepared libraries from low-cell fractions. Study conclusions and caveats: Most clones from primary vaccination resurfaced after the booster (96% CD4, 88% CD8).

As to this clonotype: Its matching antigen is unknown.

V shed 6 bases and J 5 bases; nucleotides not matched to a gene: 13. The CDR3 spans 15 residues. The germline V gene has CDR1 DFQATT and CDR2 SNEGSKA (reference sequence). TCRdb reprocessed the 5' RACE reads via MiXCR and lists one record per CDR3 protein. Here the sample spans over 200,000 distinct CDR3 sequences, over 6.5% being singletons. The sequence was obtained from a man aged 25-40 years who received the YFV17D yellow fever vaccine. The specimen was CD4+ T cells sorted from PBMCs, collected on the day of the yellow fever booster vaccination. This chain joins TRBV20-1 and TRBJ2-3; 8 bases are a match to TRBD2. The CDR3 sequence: CSAALGAGAIDTQYF. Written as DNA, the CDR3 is TGCAGTGCAGCCCTCGGAGCGGGAGCGATAGATACGCAGTATTTT.